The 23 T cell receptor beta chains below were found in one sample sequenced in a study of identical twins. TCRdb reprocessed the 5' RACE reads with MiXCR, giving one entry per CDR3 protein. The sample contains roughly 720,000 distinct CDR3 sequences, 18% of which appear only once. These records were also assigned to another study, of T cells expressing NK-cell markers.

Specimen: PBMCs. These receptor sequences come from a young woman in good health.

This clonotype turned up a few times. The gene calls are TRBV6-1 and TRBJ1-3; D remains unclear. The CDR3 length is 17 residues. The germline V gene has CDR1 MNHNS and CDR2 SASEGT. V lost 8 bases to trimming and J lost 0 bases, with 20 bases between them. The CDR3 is CASSRSGVRSSGNTIYF. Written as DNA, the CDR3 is TGTGCCAGCTCAAGGAGTGGCGTCAGAAGCTCTGGAAACACCATATATTTT.

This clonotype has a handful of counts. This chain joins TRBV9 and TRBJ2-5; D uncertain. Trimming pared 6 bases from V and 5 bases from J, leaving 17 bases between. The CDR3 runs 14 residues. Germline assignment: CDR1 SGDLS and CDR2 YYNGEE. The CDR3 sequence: CASTSGPIGETQYF. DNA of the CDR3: TGTGCCAGCACCTCCGGGCCCATCGGGGAGACCCAGTACTTC.

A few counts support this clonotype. CDR3 bases: TGTGCCAGCAGTTACGGGCCACAAAGCCAAGAGACCCAGTACTTC. It translates to CASSYGPQSQETQYF. The gene calls are TRBV6-5 and TRBJ2-5; D not resolved. Germline lookup yields CDR1 MNHEY and CDR2 SVGAGI. The CDR3 is 15 residues long. V shed 2 bases and J shed 1 base, with 11 bases lying between them.

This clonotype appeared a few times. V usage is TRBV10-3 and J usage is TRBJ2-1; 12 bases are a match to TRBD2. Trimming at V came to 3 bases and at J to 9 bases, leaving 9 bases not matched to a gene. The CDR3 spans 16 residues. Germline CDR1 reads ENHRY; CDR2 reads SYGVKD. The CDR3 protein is CAISEGGLAGRTEQFF. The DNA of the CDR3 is TGTGCCATCAGTGAAGGAGGACTAGCGGGGAGGACTGAGCAGTTCTTC.

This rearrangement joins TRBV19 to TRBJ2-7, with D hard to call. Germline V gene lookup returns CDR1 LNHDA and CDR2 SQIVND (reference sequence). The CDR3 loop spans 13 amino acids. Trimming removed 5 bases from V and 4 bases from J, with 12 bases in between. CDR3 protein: CASSLRRRYEQYF. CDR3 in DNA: TGTGCCAGTAGTCTTCGCCGAAGGTACGAGCAGTACTTC.

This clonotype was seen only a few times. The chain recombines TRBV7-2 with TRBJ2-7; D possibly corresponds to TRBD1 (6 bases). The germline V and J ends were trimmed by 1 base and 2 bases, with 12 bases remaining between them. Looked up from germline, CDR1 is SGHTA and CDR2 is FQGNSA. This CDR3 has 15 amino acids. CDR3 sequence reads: CASSLGRGPAYEQYF. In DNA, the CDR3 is TGTGCCAGCAGCTTAGGCAGGGGACCGGCCTACGAGCAGTACTTC. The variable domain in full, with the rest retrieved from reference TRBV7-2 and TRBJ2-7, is GAGVSQSPSNKVTEKGKDVELRCDPISGHTALYWYRQSLGQGLEFLIYFQGNSAPDKSGLPSDRFSAERTGGSVSTLTIQRTQQEDSAVYLCASSLGRGPAYEQYFGPGTRLTVT.

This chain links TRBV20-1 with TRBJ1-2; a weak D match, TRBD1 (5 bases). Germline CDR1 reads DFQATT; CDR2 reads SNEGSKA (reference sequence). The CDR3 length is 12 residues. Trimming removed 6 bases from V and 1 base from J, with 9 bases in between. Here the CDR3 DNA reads TGCAGTGCAGGGGCGTTTAACTATGGCTACACCTTC. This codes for CSAGAFNYGYTF.

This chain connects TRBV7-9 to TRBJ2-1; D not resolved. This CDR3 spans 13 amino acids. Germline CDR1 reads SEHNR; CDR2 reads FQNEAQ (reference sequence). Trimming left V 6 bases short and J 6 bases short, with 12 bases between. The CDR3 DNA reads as TGTGCCAGCAGTATTCCGATCCCCAATGAGCAGTTCTTC. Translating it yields CASSIPIPNEQFF.

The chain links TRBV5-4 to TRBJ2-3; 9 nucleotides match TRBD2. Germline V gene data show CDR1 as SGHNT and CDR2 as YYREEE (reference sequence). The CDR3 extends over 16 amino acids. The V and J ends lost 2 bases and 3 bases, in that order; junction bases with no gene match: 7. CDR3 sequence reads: CASSLRRGGPTDTQYF. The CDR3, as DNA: TGTGCCAGCAGCTTAAGGCGGGGGGGCCCGACAGATACGCAGTATTTT.

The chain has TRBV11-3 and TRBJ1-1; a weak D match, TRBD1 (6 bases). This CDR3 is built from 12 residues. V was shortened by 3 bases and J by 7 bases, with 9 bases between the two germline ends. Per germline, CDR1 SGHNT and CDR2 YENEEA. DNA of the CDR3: TGTGCCAGCAGCTTTGGGGGCGGTGAAGCTTTCTTT. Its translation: CASSFGGGEAFF.

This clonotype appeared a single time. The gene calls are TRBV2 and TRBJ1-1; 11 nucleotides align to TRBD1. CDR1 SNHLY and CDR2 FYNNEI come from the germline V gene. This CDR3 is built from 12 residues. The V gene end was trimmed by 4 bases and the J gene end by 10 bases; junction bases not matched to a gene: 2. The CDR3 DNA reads TGTGCCAGCAGTGGTGGGACAGGGGGAGCTTTCTTT. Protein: CASSGGTGGAFF.

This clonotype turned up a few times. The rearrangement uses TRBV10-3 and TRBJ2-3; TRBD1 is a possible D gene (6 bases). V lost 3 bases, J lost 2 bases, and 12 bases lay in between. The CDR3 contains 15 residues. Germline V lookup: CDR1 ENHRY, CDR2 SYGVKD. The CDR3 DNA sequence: TGTGCCATCAGTGAAGGACAGCTTAACACAGATACGCAGTATTTT. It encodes CAISEGQLNTDTQYF.

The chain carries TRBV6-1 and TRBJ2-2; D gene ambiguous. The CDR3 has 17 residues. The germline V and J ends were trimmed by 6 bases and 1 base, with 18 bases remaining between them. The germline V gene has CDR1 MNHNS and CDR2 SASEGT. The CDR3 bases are TGTGCCAGCAGCCTATCCGAAGACCTAAAGAACACCGGGGAGCTGTTTTTT. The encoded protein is CASSLSEDLKNTGELFF.

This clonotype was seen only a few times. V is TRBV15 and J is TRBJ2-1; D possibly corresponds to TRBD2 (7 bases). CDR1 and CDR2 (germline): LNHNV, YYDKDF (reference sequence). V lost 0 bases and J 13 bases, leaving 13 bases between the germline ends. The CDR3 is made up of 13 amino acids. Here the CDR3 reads CATSRDQAGAQFF. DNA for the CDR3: TGTGCCACCAGCAGAGATCAGGCGGGGGCCCAGTTCTTC. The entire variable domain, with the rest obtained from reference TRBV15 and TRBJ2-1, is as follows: DAMVIQNPRYQVTQFGKPVTLSCSQTLNHNVMYWYQQKSSQAPKLLFHYYDKDFNNEADTPDNFQSRRPNTSFCFLDIRSPGLGDTAMYLCATSRDQAGAQFFGPGTRLTVL.

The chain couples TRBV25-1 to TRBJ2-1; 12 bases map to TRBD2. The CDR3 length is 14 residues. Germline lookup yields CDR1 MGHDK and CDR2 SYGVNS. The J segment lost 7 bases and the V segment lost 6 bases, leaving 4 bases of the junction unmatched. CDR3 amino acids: CASSLAGGKNEQFF. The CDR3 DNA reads TGTGCCAGCAGCCTAGCGGGAGGGAAGAATGAGCAGTTCTTC.

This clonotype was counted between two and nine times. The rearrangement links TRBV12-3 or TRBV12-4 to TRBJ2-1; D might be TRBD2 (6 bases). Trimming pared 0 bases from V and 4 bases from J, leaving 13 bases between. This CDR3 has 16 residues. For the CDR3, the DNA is TGTGCCAGCAGTTTAGCTGGCGGGGCGGAATACAATGAGCAGTTCTTC. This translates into CASSLAGGAEYNEQFF.

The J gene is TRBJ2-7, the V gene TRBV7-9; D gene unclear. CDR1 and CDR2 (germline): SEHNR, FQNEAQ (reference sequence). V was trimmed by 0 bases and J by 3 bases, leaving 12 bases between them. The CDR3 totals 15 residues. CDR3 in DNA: TGTGCCAGCAGCTTAGCCCAACAAACCGGCTACGAGCAGTACTTC. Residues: CASSLAQQTGYEQYF.

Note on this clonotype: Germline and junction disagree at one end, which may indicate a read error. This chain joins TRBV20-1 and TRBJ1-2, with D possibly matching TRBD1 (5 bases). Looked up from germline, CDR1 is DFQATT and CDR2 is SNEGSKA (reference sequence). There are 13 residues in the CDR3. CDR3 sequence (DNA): TGCAGTGCCAGAGGTTCGGGGGACCATGGCTACACCTTC. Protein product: CSARGSGDHGYTF.

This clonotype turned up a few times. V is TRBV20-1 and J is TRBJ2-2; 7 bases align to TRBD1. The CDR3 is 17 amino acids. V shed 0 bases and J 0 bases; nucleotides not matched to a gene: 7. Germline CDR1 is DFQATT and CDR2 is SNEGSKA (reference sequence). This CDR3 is CSARDLRQGPNTGELFF. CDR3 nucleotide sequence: TGCAGTGCTAGAGATCTCCGACAGGGACCGAACACCGGGGAGCTGTTTTTT.

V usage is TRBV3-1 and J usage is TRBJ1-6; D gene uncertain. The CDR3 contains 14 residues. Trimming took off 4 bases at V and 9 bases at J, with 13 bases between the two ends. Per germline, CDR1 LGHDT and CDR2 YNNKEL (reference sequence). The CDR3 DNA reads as TGTGCCAGCAGCCCCACTAAGATCGGTTCACCCCTCCACTTT. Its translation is CASSPTKIGSPLHF.

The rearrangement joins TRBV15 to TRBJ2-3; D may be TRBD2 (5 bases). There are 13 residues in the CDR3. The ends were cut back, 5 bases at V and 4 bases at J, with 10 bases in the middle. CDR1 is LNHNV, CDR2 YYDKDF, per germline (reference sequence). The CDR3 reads CATSAQLADTQYF. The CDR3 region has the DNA TGTGCCACCAGCGCACAACTAGCAGATACGCAGTATTTT.

The CDR3 is CASSNLYTDTQYF. The DNA for the CDR3 is TGTGCCAGCAGCAATCTTTACACAGATACGCAGTATTTT. The V and J genes are TRBV7-2 and TRBJ2-3, with D uncertain. Trimming pared 5 bases from V and 2 bases from J, leaving 8 bases between. Germline V gene lookup returns CDR1 SGHTA and CDR2 FQGNSA. The CDR3 is made up of 13 amino acids. Full variable domain (rest looked up from reference TRBV7-2 and TRBJ2-3): GAGVSQSPSNKVTEKGKDVELRCDPISGHTALYWYRQSLGQGLEFLIYFQGNSAPDKSGLPSDRFSAERTGGSVSTLTIQRTQQEDSAVYLCASSNLYTDTQYFGPGTRLTVL.

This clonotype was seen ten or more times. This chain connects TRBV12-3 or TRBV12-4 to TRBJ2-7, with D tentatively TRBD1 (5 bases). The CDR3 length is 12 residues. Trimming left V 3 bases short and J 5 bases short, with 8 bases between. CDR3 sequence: CASSFSRDEQYF. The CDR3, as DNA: TGTGCCAGCAGTTTCTCCAGGGACGAGCAGTACTTC.